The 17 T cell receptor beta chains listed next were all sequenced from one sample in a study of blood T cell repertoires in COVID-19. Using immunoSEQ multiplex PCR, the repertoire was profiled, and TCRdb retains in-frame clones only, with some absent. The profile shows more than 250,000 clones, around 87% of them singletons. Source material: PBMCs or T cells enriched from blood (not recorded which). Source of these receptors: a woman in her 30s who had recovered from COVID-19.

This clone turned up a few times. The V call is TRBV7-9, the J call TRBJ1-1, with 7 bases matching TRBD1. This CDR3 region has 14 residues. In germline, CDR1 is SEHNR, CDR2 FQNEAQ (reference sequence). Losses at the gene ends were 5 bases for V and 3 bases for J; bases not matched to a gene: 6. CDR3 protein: CASSRNRGDTEAFF. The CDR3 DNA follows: TGTGCCAGCAGCCGCAACAGGGGTGACACTGAAGCTTTCTTT.

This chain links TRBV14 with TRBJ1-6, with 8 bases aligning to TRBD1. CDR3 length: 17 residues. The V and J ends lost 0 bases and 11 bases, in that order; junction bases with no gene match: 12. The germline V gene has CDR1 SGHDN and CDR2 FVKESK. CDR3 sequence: CASSQEVGTGLGTPLHF. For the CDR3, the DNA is TGTGCCAGCAGCCAAGAGGTCGGGACAGGTTTGGGAACACCCCTCCACTTT.

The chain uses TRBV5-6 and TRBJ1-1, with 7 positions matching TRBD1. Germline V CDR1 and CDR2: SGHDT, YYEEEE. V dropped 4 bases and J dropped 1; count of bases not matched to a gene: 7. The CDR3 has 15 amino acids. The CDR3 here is CASSAARQGNTEAFF. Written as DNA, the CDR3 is TGTGCCAGCAGCGCGGCTCGACAGGGGAACACTGAAGCTTTCTTT.

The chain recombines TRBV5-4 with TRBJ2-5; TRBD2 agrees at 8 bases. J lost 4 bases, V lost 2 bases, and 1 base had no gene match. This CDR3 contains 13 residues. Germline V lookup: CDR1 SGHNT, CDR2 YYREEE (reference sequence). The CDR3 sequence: CASSFGGAETQYF. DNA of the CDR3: TGTGCCAGCAGCTTCGGGGGGGCAGAGACCCAGTACTTC.

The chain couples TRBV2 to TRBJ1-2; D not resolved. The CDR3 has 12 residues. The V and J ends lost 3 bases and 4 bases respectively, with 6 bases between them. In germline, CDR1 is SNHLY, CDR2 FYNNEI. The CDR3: CASSERSYGYTF. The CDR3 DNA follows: TGTGCCAGCAGTGAGCGGAGCTATGGCTACACCTTC. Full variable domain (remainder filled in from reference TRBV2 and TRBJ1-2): EPEVTQTPSHQVTQMGQEVILRCVPISNHLYFYWYRQILGQKVEFLVSFYNNEISEKSEIFDDQFSVERPDGSNFTLKIRSTKLEDSAMYFCASSERSYGYTFGSGTRLTVV.

The CDR3 DNA reads TGCAGCGTTGAGGGGACAGGGGAGCAGTACTTC. Translation gives CSVEGTGEQYF. The V gene is TRBV29-1, the J gene TRBJ2-7; 9 nucleotides match TRBD1. The CDR3 loop spans 11 amino acids. The V and J ends lost 3 bases and 7 bases, in that order; junction bases with no gene match: 1. Germline assignment: CDR1 SQVTM and CDR2 ANQGSEA.

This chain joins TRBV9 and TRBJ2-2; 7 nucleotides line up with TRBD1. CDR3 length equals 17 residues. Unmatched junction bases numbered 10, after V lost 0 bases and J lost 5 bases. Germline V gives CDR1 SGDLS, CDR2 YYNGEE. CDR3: CASSVGPSTRGTGELFF. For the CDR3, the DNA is TGTGCCAGCAGCGTAGGCCCATCTACCAGGGGGACCGGGGAGCTGTTTTTT.

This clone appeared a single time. CDR3 nucleotide sequence: TGCGCCAGCAGCCAAACCGGACTAGCGGGGACCCCGGGCTACGAGCAGTACTTC. It encodes CASSQTGLAGTPGYEQYF. The chain joins TRBV4-1 to TRBJ2-7; 12 bases align to TRBD2. Germline values: CDR1 MGHRA, CDR2 YSYEKL. The CDR3 is 18 residues long. J gave up 3 bases and V 2 bases, and 11 bases lay outside the gene matches.

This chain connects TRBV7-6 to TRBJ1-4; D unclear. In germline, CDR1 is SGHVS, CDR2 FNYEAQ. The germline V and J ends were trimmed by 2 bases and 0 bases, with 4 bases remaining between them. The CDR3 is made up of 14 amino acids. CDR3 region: CASSLTATNEKLFF. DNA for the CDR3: TGTGCCAGCAGCTTAACGGCAACTAATGAAAAACTGTTTTTT.

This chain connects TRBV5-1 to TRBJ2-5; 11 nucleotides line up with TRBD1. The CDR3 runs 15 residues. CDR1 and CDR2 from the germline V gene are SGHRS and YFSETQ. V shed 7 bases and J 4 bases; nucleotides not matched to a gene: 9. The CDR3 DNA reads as TGCGCCAGCCAACCCGGGACAGGGGGAGGAGAGACCCAGTACTTC. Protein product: CASQPGTGGGETQYF.

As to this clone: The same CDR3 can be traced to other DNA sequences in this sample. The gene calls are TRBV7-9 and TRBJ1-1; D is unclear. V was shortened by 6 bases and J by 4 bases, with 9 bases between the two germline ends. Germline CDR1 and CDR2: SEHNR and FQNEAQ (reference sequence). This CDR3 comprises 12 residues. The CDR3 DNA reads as TGTGCCAGCAGTCCAGGAGGCACTGAAGCTTTCTTT. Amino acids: CASSPGGTEAFF.

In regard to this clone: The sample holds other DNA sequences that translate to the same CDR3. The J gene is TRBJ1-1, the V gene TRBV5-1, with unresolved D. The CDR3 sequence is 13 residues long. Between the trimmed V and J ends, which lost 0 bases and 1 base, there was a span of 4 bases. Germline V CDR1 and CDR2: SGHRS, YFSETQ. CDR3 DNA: TGCGCCAGCAGCTTGGCGGGGAACACTGAAGCTTTCTTT. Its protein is CASSLAGNTEAFF.

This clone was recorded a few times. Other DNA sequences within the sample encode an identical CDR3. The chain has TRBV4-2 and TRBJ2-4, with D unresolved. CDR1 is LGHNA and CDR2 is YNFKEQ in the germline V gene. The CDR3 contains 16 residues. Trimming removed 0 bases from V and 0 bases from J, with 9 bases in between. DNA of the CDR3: TGTGCCAGCAGCCAAGAAAGGAGCCTAGCCAAAAACATTCAGTACTTC. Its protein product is CASSQERSLAKNIQYF.

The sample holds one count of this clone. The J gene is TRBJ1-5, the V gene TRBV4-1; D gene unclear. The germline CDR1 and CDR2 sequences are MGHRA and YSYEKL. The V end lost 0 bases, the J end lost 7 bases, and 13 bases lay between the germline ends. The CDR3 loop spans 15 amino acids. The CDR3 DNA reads TGCGCCAGCAGCCAAGATAATACGAGGAGACAGCCCCAGCATTTT. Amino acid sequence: CASSQDNTRRQPQHF.

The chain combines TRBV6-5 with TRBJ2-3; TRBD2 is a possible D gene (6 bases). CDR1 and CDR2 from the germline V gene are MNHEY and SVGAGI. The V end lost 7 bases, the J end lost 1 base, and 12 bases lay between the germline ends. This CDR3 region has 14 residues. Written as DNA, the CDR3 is TGTGCCAGCAAAGGTCCGGGGGGCACAGATACGCAGTATTTT. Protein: CASKGPGGTDTQYF.

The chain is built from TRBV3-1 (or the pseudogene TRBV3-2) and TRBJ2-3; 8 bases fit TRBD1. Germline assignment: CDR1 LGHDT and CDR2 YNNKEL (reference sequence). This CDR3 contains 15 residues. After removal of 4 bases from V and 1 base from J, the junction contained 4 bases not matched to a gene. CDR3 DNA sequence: TGTGCCAGCAGCCTATTACAGGGGGGCACAGATACGCAGTATTTT. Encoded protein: CASSLLQGGTDTQYF.

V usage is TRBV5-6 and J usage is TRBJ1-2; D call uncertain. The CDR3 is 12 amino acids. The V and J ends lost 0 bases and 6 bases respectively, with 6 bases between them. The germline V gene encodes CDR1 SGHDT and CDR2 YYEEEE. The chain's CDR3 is CASSLDGHGYTF. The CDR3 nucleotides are TGTGCCAGCAGCTTGGATGGCCATGGCTACACCTTC.